The rows below give T cell receptor beta chains drawn from one sample of a study of blood T cell repertoires in COVID-19. TCRdb keeps only in-frame clones here, not all; method: immunoSEQ multiplex PCR. The table lists approximately 340,000 clones, about four fifths of them singletons, with 3% in the top ten. Sequencing used peripheral blood. Receptor source: a man aged 25-45 years with active or convalescent COVID-19. Each CDR3 is given with its conserved first and last residue. The D gene is left open where the match is weak. Size tells how often a clone was seen (once, few, many) or the class of an expanded clone, and some rows leave it out.

>NA|NA|TRBJ1-2|TRBV30
TGTGCCTGCACTAGTCGGGGGGGATACTATGGCTACACCTTC
CACTSRGGYYGYTF
>NA|NA|TRBJ1-3|TRBV3-1/TRBV3-2
TGTGCCAGCAGCCAAGGCCCAGACAGGTTTGGAAACACCATATATTTT
CASSQGPDRFGNTIYF
>TRBD1|NA|TRBJ2-7|TRBV25-1
TGTGCCAGCAGTGTCCTTCCCTCAGCAGGGGGCGAGCAGTACTTC
CASSVLPSAGGEQYF
>TRBD2|few|TRBJ2-5|TRBV7-2
TGTGCCAGCAGCGTAGGACTAGCGGGAGTGGAGACCCAGTACTTC
CASSVGLAGVETQYF
>NA|once|TRBJ2-7|TRBV11-2
TGTGCCAGCAGCTACGCGGGGTACGAGCAGTACTTC
CASSYAGYEQYF
>NA|few|TRBJ1-2|TRBV6-5
TGTGCCAGCAGTCCCGGCAGGGCTAACTATGGCTACACCTTC
CASSPGRANYGYTF
>TRBD1|once|TRBJ2-7|TRBV3-1/TRBV3-2
TGTGCCAGCAGCCAGACACCGGGAACAGGGGGTAACGAGCAGTACTTC
CASSQTPGTGGNEQYF
>NA|once|TRBJ2-2|TRBV5-8
TGTGCCAGCAGCTGGACAGCCCTGCCGACCGGGGAGCTGTTTTTT
CASSWTALPTGELFF
>TRBD2|NA|TRBJ2-3|TRBV4-3
TGCGCCAGCAGCCAGGGACTAGCGGGGGCAGATACGCAGTATTTT
CASSQGLAGADTQYF
>NA|NA|TRBJ2-4|TRBV27
TGTGCCAGCACTCTCGGAGCCAAAAACATTCAGTACTTC
CASTLGAKNIQYF
>NA|NA|TRBJ1-5|TRBV5-1
TGCGCCAGCAGCTTAGACAGCTCAGCGTATCAGCCCCAGCATTTT
CASSLDSSAYQPQHF
>TRBD1|NA|TRBJ1-1|TRBV10-3
TGTGCCGCTCTAGGGACAGGGGGCACTGAAGCTTTCTTT
CAALGTGGTEAFF
>NA|NA|TRBJ2-7|TRBV9
TGTGCCAGCAGCCTCACGGGTCTAGCGAGCTCCTACGAGCAGTACTTC
CASSLTGLASSYEQYF
>TRBD1|NA|TRBJ1-4|TRBV2
TGTGCCAGCAGCGCGTCCGGGACAGGGAGTGAAAAACTGTTTTTT
CASSASGTGSEKLFF
>NA|NA|TRBJ1-2|TRBV30
TGTGCCTGGAGTCAGGCAGACTATGGCTACACCTTC
CAWSQADYGYTF
>NA|NA|TRBJ1-5|TRBV15
TGTGCCACCAGCAGAGATTTCCCCAGGGGCCCGACCGGGAAGAGTCAGCCCCAGCATTTT
CATSRDFPRGPTGKSQPQHF
>TRBD1|NA|TRBJ1-2|TRBV18
TGTGCCAGCTCGCCTGACAGGGCTGGCTACACCTTC
CASSPDRAGYTF
>NA|NA|TRBJ1-3|TRBV7-2
TGTGCCAGCAGCTTCGTTCCGGGAAACACCATATATTTT
CASSFVPGNTIYF
>TRBD1|NA|TRBJ2-7|TRBV30
TGTGCCTGGAGTCTACCGGGACAGATCCACGAGCAGTACTTC
CAWSLPGQIHEQYF
>NA|NA|TRBJ1-1|TRBV28
TGTGCCAGCAGTTTGGGGGGGGCGCGGGACACTGAAGCTTTCTTT
CASSLGGARDTEAFF
>NA|NA|TRBJ1-1|TRBV7-2
TGTGCCAGCGGGGTAGGGGGGGCGTCGGGCACTGAAGCTTTCTTT
CASGVGGASGTEAFF
>NA|NA|TRBJ1-1|TRBV10-3
TGTGCCATCAGTGAGGGTGGGGGCCAGGATGAAGCTTTCTTT
CAISEGGGQDEAFF
>TRBD2|NA|TRBJ2-1|TRBV11-3
TGTGCCAGCACCCAAGGGAGGGAGTTCGATGAGCAGTTCTTC
CASTQGREFDEQFF
>NA|NA|TRBJ1-5|TRBV30
TGTGCCTGGAACCAAGACAGCAGTAGTCAGCCCCAGCATTTT
CAWNQDSSSQPQHF
>TRBD2|NA|TRBJ2-7|TRBV5-1
TGCGCCAGCAGCCTGATAGCGGGGGGTTCCTACGAGCAGTACTTC
CASSLIAGGSYEQYF
>NA|once|TRBJ2-1|TRBV5-4
TGTGCCAGCAGCTTCGACTCCCCGATCCGGGGGCAGTTCTTC
CASSFDSPIRGQFF
>NA|NA|TRBJ2-4|TRBV4-3
TGCGCCAGCAGCCAAGATGGTACTACCGAGAACATTCAGTACTTC
CASSQDGTTENIQYF
>NA|NA|TRBJ2-7|TRBV28
TGTGCCAGCAGTTTGGGCGGGATCTACGAGCAGTACTTC
CASSLGGIYEQYF